These 12 T cell receptor beta chains were all obtained from the same sample, sequenced in a study of T-cell reconstitution after alpha-beta-depleted transplantation in children. As it was prepared, the TCRbeta library received unique molecular identifiers. Each CDR3 protein gets one entry after TCRdb re-called the PCR reads with MiXCR. The sample yields 600,000 or so distinct CDR3 sequences, approximately 22% seen once. Sequences were derived from PBMCs, mostly from graft donor cells, sampled 360 days after TCRalphabeta/CD19-depleted stem cell transplant. These receptor sequences come from a boy in the first two years of life who had a stem cell transplant for acute myeloid leukemia, so the T cells may come from the graft donor.

J is TRBJ2-7 and V is TRBV7-9; a weak D match, TRBD1 (7 bases). The germline V gene encodes CDR1 SEHNR and CDR2 FQNEAQ (reference sequence). CDR3 size: 14 residues. V was clipped by 4 bases and J by 4 bases, with 14 bases between them. The chain's CDR3 is CASSSEGAGYEQYV. Written as DNA, the CDR3 is TGTGCCAGCAGCTCCGAGGGGGCGGGGTACGAGCAGTACGTC.

A few counts support this clonotype. The chain combines TRBV11-2 with TRBJ2-3; weak D call: TRBD2 (6 bases). CDR3 size: 12 residues. Trimming removed 11 bases from V and 4 bases from J, with 13 bases in between. In germline, CDR1 is SGHAT, CDR2 FQNNGV. The CDR3 loop is CAGTTRADTQYF. For the CDR3, the DNA is TGTGCCGGTACGACTAGGGCAGATACGCAGTATTTT.

The chain recombines TRBV20-1 with TRBJ2-3, with 7 bases lining up with TRBD2. With 1 base clipped from V and 6 bases from J, the junction kept 13 bases outside the gene matches. In germline, CDR1 is DFQATT, CDR2 SNEGSKA (reference sequence). The CDR3 runs to 16 residues. Here the CDR3 reads CSARGGTTLLRDTQYF. The CDR3 nucleotides are TGCAGTGCTAGAGGGGGGACTACCCTACTGAGGGATACGCAGTATTTT.

This clonotype was observed a few times. This rearrangement joins TRBV7-2 to TRBJ2-3, with 7 bases fitting TRBD2. V shed 7 bases, J shed 5 bases, and the junction held 12 bases outside the gene matches. The CDR3 is 15 residues long. Germline V gives CDR1 SGHTA, CDR2 FQGNSA. CDR3 loop: CASTHQSGEVDTQYF. CDR3 nucleotides: TGTGCCAGCACCCATCAGAGCGGGGAGGTAGATACGCAGTATTTT.

The table lists this clonotype with a few counts. The chain links TRBV2 to TRBJ1-6; D gene uncertain. The CDR3 has 12 amino acids. Germline V gives CDR1 SNHLY, CDR2 FYNNEI. V was shortened by 4 bases and J by 10 bases, with 8 bases between the two germline ends. Here the CDR3 DNA reads TGTGCCAGCAGTGGCGTAGGCTCACCCCTCCACTTT. Its translation is CASSGVGSPLHF.

This clonotype showed up many times. The J gene is TRBJ1-1, the V gene TRBV29-1; D call uncertain. CDR3 length equals 10 residues. V was cut by 5 bases and J by 3 bases, with 4 bases left in between. CDR1 is SQVTM and CDR2 is ANQGSEA in the germline V gene. The CDR3 region is CSVRDTEAFF. As DNA, the CDR3 is TGCAGCGTTCGGGACACTGAAGCTTTCTTT.

This clonotype was seen many times. J is TRBJ1-2 and V is TRBV7-9, with unresolved D. V was shortened by 4 bases and J by 3 bases, with 12 bases between the two germline ends. Germline V gene sequence: CDR1 SEHNR, CDR2 FQNEAQ (reference sequence). CDR3 length: 14 residues. CDR3 in amino acids: CASSSEGWDYGYTF. The CDR3 region has the DNA TGTGCCAGCAGCTCCGAAGGATGGGACTATGGCTACACCTTC.

This clonotype was observed at least ten times. This chain links TRBV28 with TRBJ2-5; 7 positions agree with TRBD1. The CDR3 is 19 residues long. The V gene end was trimmed by 4 bases and the J gene end by 1 base; junction bases not matched to a gene: 18. The V gene's germline CDR1 is MDHEN and CDR2 SYDVKM. The CDR3 DNA is TGTGCCAGCAGTTCCCATCCCAGCCTCCGGGACAGAAGCCAAGAGACCCAGTACTTC. This sequence encodes CASSSHPSLRDRSQETQYF.

This clonotype was recorded many times. V usage is TRBV20-1 and J usage is TRBJ1-3; D is unclear. The CDR3 runs 12 residues. V dropped 3 bases and J dropped 1 base, with 4 bases sitting between them. Per the germline V gene, CDR1 is DFQATT and CDR2 is SNEGSKA (reference sequence). Written as DNA, the CDR3 is TGCAGTGCTAGGTCTTCTGGAAACACCATATATTTT. Translating gives CSARSSGNTIYF.

V usage is TRBV28 and J usage is TRBJ2-5; D might be TRBD2 (6 bases). The germline gives CDR1 MDHEN, CDR2 SYDVKM. Deletions cut 4 bases from V and 9 bases from J, with 15 bases between. The CDR3 contains 13 residues. The CDR3 DNA sequence: TGTGCCAGCAGTTCCCGCGGGGAGCGGTCCCAGTACTTC. Translation gives CASSSRGERSQYF.

This clonotype occurred many times. The rearrangement links TRBV7-9 to TRBJ2-5; no clear D gene. V lost 3 bases to trimming and J lost 2 bases, with 16 bases between them. The CDR3 runs to 16 residues. Germline CDR1 is SEHNR and CDR2 is FQNEAQ (reference sequence). DNA of the CDR3: TGTGCCAGCAGCTTTGACGTGGGGTGGGATCAAGAGACCCAGTACTTC. Protein: CASSFDVGWDQETQYF.

The chain is built from TRBV20-1 and TRBJ1-1, with D possibly TRBD1 on 5 matching bases. V lost 1 base and J lost 3, with 18 bases in between. CDR1 is DFQATT and CDR2 is SNEGSKA in the germline V gene (reference sequence). This CDR3 region has 16 residues. CDR3 bases: TGCAGTGCTAGAGGAGTCGGGCGGGGGATCTACACTGAAGCTTTCTTT. Translation gives CSARGVGRGIYTEAFF.